Each of the 12 T cell receptor beta chains below was sequenced from the same sample in a study of early stage breast cancer tumors. This table comes from immunoSEQ multiplex PCR, and its TCRdb copy is limited to in-frame clones, with some not included. The data show just over 70,000 clones, approximately 79% seen once. Sequencing input: blood. These receptors were taken from a person aged 55 to 75 with breast cancer.

The gene calls are TRBV6-1 and TRBJ1-1; D is perhaps TRBD1 (5 bases). CDR1 is MNHNS and CDR2 is SASEGT in the germline V gene. The CDR3 spans 13 residues. V lost 1 base, J lost 10 bases, and 13 bases lay in between. DNA for the CDR3: TGTGCCAGCAGTGAAGGGAATCAGGGAGGAGCTTTCTTT. It specifies CASSEGNQGGAFF.

V gene TRBV4-2 combines with J gene TRBJ2-5; D is perhaps TRBD1 (5 bases). This CDR3 spans 17 amino acids. Germline V gene data show CDR1 as LGHNA and CDR2 as YNFKEQ. The ends were cut back, 0 bases at V and 4 bases at J, with 18 bases in the middle. The CDR3 sequence is CASSQDPGRASGETQYF. CDR3 DNA sequence: TGTGCCAGCAGCCAAGATCCTGGCAGGGCCTCAGGAGAGACCCAGTACTTC.

The chain couples TRBV30 to TRBJ1-2; maybe TRBD1 (6 bases). Germline V lookup: CDR1 GTSNPN, CDR2 SVGIG (reference sequence). With 3 bases removed from V and 5 bases from J, the gap between germline ends came to 16 bases. CDR3 length: 14 amino acids. Written as DNA, the CDR3 is TGTGCCTGGAGCCCTACAGGGATAGGGTATGGCTACACCTTC. Protein product: CAWSPTGIGYGYTF.

This clone has a handful of counts. This sequence joins TRBV11-2 and TRBJ1-2; 8 bases are a match to TRBD1. V trimming: 3 bases; J trimming: 10 bases; junction bases outside the gene matches: 4. Germline V lookup: CDR1 SGHAT, CDR2 FQNNGV. This CDR3 spans 12 amino acids. CDR3 in DNA: TGTGCCAGCAGCTTCACAGGGGGTCACTACACCTTC. Its protein is CASSFTGGHYTF.

The chain links TRBV7-8 to TRBJ2-7, with TRBD2 matching 13 bases. The CDR3 runs 15 residues. Germline V gene lookup returns CDR1 SGHVS and CDR2 FQNEAQ. Trimming removed 1 base from V and 3 bases from J; junction bases left unmatched: 0. In nucleotides, the CDR3 is TGTGCCAGCAGCTTAGGACTAGCGGGAGGCTACGAGCAGTACTTC. Its translation is CASSLGLAGGYEQYF.

Written as DNA, the CDR3 is TGTGCCAGCAGCTTGACAGGGATAAATCATGAGCAGTTCTTC. Its translation: CASSLTGINHEQFF. This sequence joins TRBV7-9 and TRBJ2-1; 7 bases align to TRBD1. The CDR3 loop spans 14 amino acids. Germline CDR1 and CDR2: SEHNR and FQNEAQ (reference sequence). Trimming cost V 3 bases and J 8 bases; bases outside gene matches: 7.

J is TRBJ2-7 and V is TRBV18, with D maybe TRBD1 (5 bases). V gave up 0 bases and J gave up 4 bases, with 13 bases separating them. The CDR3 contains 15 residues. From germline, CDR1 is KGHSH and CDR2 LQKENI. The CDR3 DNA follows: TGTGCCAGCTCACCACCAATTCTTACAGGTTACGAGCAGTACTTC. It encodes CASSPPILTGYEQYF.

This chain connects TRBV18 to TRBJ1-6, with TRBD1 identical over 7 bases. The germline gives CDR1 KGHSH, CDR2 LQKENI. The CDR3 consists of 15 residues. V shed 1 base, J shed 8 bases, and the junction held 5 bases outside the gene matches. For the CDR3, the DNA is TGTGCCAGCTCACCACTTGGACAGGAGGATTCACCCCTCCACTTT. The encoded protein is CASSPLGQEDSPLHF.

The V call is TRBV5-1, the J call TRBJ1-3; D is uncertain. The V end lost 0 bases, the J end lost 4 bases, and 14 bases lay between the germline ends. Germline lookup yields CDR1 SGHRS and CDR2 YFSETQ. CDR3 length: 16 amino acids. In DNA form, the CDR3 reads TGCGCCAGCAGCTTGGGAGGGTCCCTGGGAGGAAACACCATATATTTT. Its protein is CASSLGGSLGGNTIYF.

This clone was observed a single time. V gene TRBV5-1 combines with J gene TRBJ1-1; 10 bases fit TRBD1. Germline CDR1 and CDR2: SGHRS and YFSETQ. The CDR3 length is 13 residues. The J segment lost 5 bases and the V segment lost 4 bases, leaving 2 bases of the junction unmatched. CDR3 loop: CASSGQGGTEAFF. CDR3 DNA: TGCGCCAGCAGCGGACAGGGGGGAACTGAAGCTTTCTTT. Variable domain in full (rest from reference TRBV5-1 and TRBJ1-1): KAGVTQTPRYLIKTRGQQVTLSCSPISGHRSVSWYQQTPGQGLQFLFEYFSETQRNKGNFPGRFSGRQFSNSRSEMNVSTLELGDSALYLCASSGQGGTEAFFGQGTRLTVV.

The sample holds one count of this clone. The rearrangement links TRBV4-2 to TRBJ2-1; 11 bases fit TRBD2. Germline V CDR1 and CDR2: LGHNA, YNFKEQ. CDR3 length: 16 amino acids. V lost 4 bases to trimming and J lost 8 bases; unmatched junction nucleotides: 10. The DNA of the CDR3 is TGTGCCAGCAGCCCCCAGCTAGCGGGAGGATTCTATGAGCAGTTCTTC. It specifies CASSPQLAGGFYEQFF.

The rearrangement links TRBV9 to TRBJ2-3; D is possibly TRBD1 (6 bases). V lost 4 bases to trimming and J lost 3 bases, with 12 bases between them. The length of the CDR3 is 14 residues. Germline V lookup: CDR1 SGDLS, CDR2 YYNGEE. The CDR3 here is CASSTPGATDTQYF. The CDR3 bases are TGTGCCAGCAGCACGCCAGGGGCGACAGATACGCAGTATTTT.